This T cell receptor (beta chain) was retrieved from a study of T cell repertoires in cytomegalovirus infection. Overall study: From public TCR beta signatures came an indication of both CMV infection and matching HLA type.

Each CDR3 protein gets one entry after TCRdb re-called the reads with MiXCR. The sample lists some 300,000 distinct CDR3 sequences, 9.6% seen once, with more than 2.5% in the top ten. Study-wide findings and caveats: CMV carriers having the relevant HLA were flagged by cumulative public TCR beta family frequency. Dominating the ex vivo response were TCR beta clonotypes that were CMV-specific and HLA-C-restricted.

V was shortened by 11 bases and J by 0 bases, with 17 bases between the two germline ends. The CDR3 extends over 16 amino acids. CDR1 and CDR2 (germline): SNHLY, FYNNEI. This clonotype has at least ten counts. The antigen remains undetermined. Input material: PBMCs. The source is a human donor in good health (CMV status not recorded). Some clones in this sample may be carry-over from other donors' samples. The J gene is TRBJ2-6, the V gene TRBV2, with D tentatively TRBD1 or TRBD2 (5 bases each). Written as DNA, the CDR3 is TGTGCCGGAAGGGACCTAAGCCTCTCTGGGGCCAACGTCCTGACTTTC. Amino acids: CAGRDLSLSGANVLTF. The full variable domain, in which reference TRBV2 and TRBJ2-6 provide the parts outside the CDR3, is EPEVTQTPSHQVTQMGQEVILRCVPISNHLYFYWYRQILGQKVEFLVSFYNNEISEKSEIFDDQFSVERPDGSNFTLKIRSTKLEDSAMYFCAGRDLSLSGANVLTFGAGSRLTVL.